This is a list of T cell receptor beta chains from one sample in a study of tumor-infiltrating lymphocytes in primary liver carcinoma. TCRdb ran MiXCR on the multiplex PCR reads and lists one entry per CDR3 protein. The profile covers over 95,000 distinct CDR3 sequences, with approximately 71% appearing a single time and around 9.1% taken by the ten largest. Sequenced sample: liver tumor tissue from sampling region 5. These receptors were taken from a woman aged 55-75 years with primary liver carcinoma and hepatitis B virus infection. Both conserved end residues are part of each CDR3. A D gene is named only where the DNA matches it firmly. The listing skips clone size in some rows; elsewhere it reads once, few, many or a size class.

D gene	V gene	clone size	J gene	CDR3 protein	CDR3 DNA
.	TRBV6-5	.	TRBJ2-2	CASSPFPTGVGTNVGELFF	TGTGCCAGCAGCCCCTTCCCGACAGGTGTCGGGACTAACGTCGGGGAACTGTTTTTT
.	TRBV28	.	TRBJ2-2	CASTNRPGATGELFF	TGTGCCAGCACCAACCGTCCGGGGGCTACCGGGGAGCTGTTTTTT
.	TRBV6-5	.	TRBJ2-1	CASSLGLLKYDEQFF	TGTGCCAGCAGCCTCGGACTCCTGAAATATGATGAGCAGTTCTTC
TRBD1	TRBV28	.	TRBJ2-7	CASSSQDRGFSYEHYF	TGTGCCAGCAGTTCTCAGGACAGGGGGTTCTCCTACGAGCACTACTTC
TRBD1	TRBV29-1	.	TRBJ2-3	CSVKGTTGGSTDTQYF	TGCAGCGTTAAAGGGACGACAGGGGGTAGCACGGATACGCAGTATTTT
.	TRBV11-3	.	TRBJ2-2	CTSTALGELLF	TGTACCAGCACGGCTTTGGGGGAGTTGCTTTTT
.	TRBV12-3/TRBV12-4	.	TRBJ2-1	CASTPDGTYNEHFF	TGTGCCAGCACCCCAGATGGGACCTACAATGAGCATTTCTTC
.	TRBV4-2	many	TRBJ2-2	CASSQDRGDTGELFF	TGTGCCAGCAGCCAAGACAGGGGTGATACCGGGGAGCTGTTTTTT
.	TRBV7-9	.	TRBJ1-5	CASSQDMEDQPQHF	TGTGCCAGCAGCCAGGACATGGAAGATCAGCCCCAACATTTT
TRBD2	TRBV11-2	.	TRBJ2-2	CASSPFVGLAGAGTGKLFF	TGTGCCAGCAGCCCCTTTGTTGGGCTAGCGGGAGCGGGCACCGGGAAGCTGTTTTTT
.	TRBV6-5	.	TRBJ1-1	CANSYSTGRGGALF	TGTGCCAACAGTTACTCGACCGGGAGGGGGGGAGCTTTATTT
TRBD2	TRBV7-9	.	TRBJ2-7	CASSLARREDSYEQYF	TGTGCCAGCAGCTTAGCCCGGCGGGAGGACTCCTACGAGCAGTACTTC
.	TRBV11-2	.	TRBJ2-7	CASSDVTGVRSASEQYF	TGTGCCAGCAGCGACGTAACGGGGGTCAGGTCGGCCAGCGAGCAGTACTTC
.	TRBV11-2	.	TRBJ2-1	CASSLAECLFYDEQFF	TGTGCCAGCAGCTTAGCAGAGTGCCTCTTCTACGATGAGCAGTTCTTC
TRBD2	TRBV5-1	.	TRBJ2-3	CASSHIGRSDTQYF	TGCGCCAGCAGTCACATCGGGAGGTCCGATACGCAATATTTT
.	TRBV11-3	.	TRBJ1-1	CASSRSREAFF	TGTGCCAGCAGTAGGAGCAGGGAAGCTTTCTTT
.	TRBV28	.	TRBJ1-1	CASSYVRPNINTEAFF	TGTGCTAGCAGTTACGTACGCCCTAACATCAACACTGAAGCTTTCTTT
.	TRBV6-2/TRBV6-3	few	TRBJ1-1	CASSQGSPEAFF	TGTGCCAGCAGTCAGGGGAGCCCTGAAGCTTTCTTT
.	TRBV7-9	.	TRBJ2-3	CASSESQIGTDTQYF	TGTGCCAGCAGCGAATCCCAAATAGGCACAGATACGCAGTATTTT
.	TRBV11-2	.	TRBJ2-3	CASSYQRITDTQYF	TGTGCCAGCAGCTATCAAAGAATCACAGATACGCAGTATTTT
TRBD1	TRBV6-5	.	TRBJ2-3	CASSFGIGGADTKYF	TGTGCCAGCAGTTTTGGGATAGGGGGCGCAGATACGAAGTATTTT
.	TRBV29-1	.	TRBJ2-2	CSVTGHSGGEQLF	TGTAGCGTCACGGGGCACTCGGGCGGGGAGCAGCTTTTT
.	TRBV4-1	.	TRBJ1-4	CASSQWLLTTNGKLFF	TGCGCCAGCAGCCAATGGTTGCTTACAACTAATGGAAAACTGTTTTTT
TRBD1	TRBV10-3	.	TRBJ2-7	CVIKGTDDTYEQYF	TGTGTCATCAAGGGGACAGACGATACCTACGAGCAGTACTTC
.	TRBV5-1	.	TRBJ2-2	CASSLAQTNTEELFF	TGCGCCAGCAGCTTGGCCCAGACCAACACCGAGGAGCTGTTTTTT
.	TRBV7-9	many	TRBJ2-7	CASSFKANYEQYF	TGTGCCAGCAGCTTCAAGGCAAACTACGAGCAGTACTTC
TRBD1	TRBV20-1	.	TRBJ1-1	CNARVQGAYKNTEAFF	TGCAATGCTAGGGTACAGGGGGCATACAAAAACACTGAAGCTTTCTTT
TRBD1	TRBV5-6	.	TRBJ1-1	CASSSGTGDTEAFF	TGTGCCAGCAGCTCTGGGACAGGGGATACTGAAGCTTTCTTT
TRBD2	TRBV4-1	many	TRBJ2-5	CASSQDTWGSGSETQYF	TGCGCCAGCAGCCAAGATACTTGGGGTAGCGGGAGTGAGACCCAGTACTTC
.	TRBV11-3	.	TRBJ2-2	CASSIDVRTDTNTGELSF	TGTGCCAGCAGCATAGATGTCCGGACAGACACGAACACCGGGGAGCTGTCTTTT
TRBD1	TRBV6-1	many	TRBJ2-2	CASQGEFGTGELFF	TGTGCCAGTCAGGGGGAGTTCGGCACCGGGGAGCTGTTTTTT
TRBD2	TRBV6-2/TRBV6-3	many	TRBJ2-3	CASSYTLADGADTQYF	TGTGCCAGCAGTTACACTCTAGCGGACGGGGCAGATACGCAGTATTTT
.	TRBV11-2	.	TRBJ2-1	CASSFSGPGYGAGEQFF	TGTGCCAGCAGTTTCTCCGGCCCGGGATATGGGGCCGGTGAGCAGTTCTTC
.	TRBV12-3/TRBV12-4	.	TRBJ1-1	CANSYPRPSKAFF	TGTGCCAACAGTTACCCCCGCCCCTCTAAAGCTTTCTTT
.	TRBV10-3	.	TRBJ2-7	CAISANPYKQYF	TGTGCCATCAGTGCCAACCCCTACAAGCAATACTTC
.	TRBV5-1	.	TRBJ2-7	CASSLVAGRTYEQYF	TGCGCCAGCAGCTTGGTGGCGGGACGGACCTACGAGCAGTACTTC
.	TRBV6-1	once	TRBJ2-5	CASRFWTDSQETQYF	TGTGCCAGCAGGTTCTGGACAGACAGTCAAGAGACTCAGTACTTC
TRBD1	TRBV6-6	.	TRBJ1-5	CASSYQGADQPQHF	TGTGCCAGTAGTTACCAGGGGGCGGACCAGCCCCAGCATTTT
.	TRBV12-3/TRBV12-4	many	TRBJ2-5	CASTRRGQETQYF	TGTGCCAGCACCCGACGGGGCCAAGAGACCCAGTACTTC
.	TRBV5-1	once	TRBJ2-2	CASSWGSNTGELFF	TGCGCCAGCAGCTGGGGAAGCAACACCGGGGAGCTGTTTTTT
TRBD2	TRBV7-8	many	TRBJ2-2	CASNPWLAGYTNTGELFF	TGTGCCAGCAACCCTTGGCTAGCGGGATACACGAACACCGGGGAGCTGTTTTTT
.	TRBV6-5	.	TRBJ2-6	CANSQTTSGTNVLTF	TGTGCCAACAGTCAAACAACCTCTGGGACCAACGTCCTGACTTTC
.	TRBV6-4	many	TRBJ2-1	CASSGIRGPREQFF	TGTGCCAGCAGTGGGATCCGGGGGCCCAGGGAGCAGTTCTTC
.	TRBV11-1	medium-sized	TRBJ2-7	CASSLGRAYEQYF	TGTGCCAGCAGCCTTGGACGGGCCTACGAGCAGTACTTC
TRBD2	TRBV6-6	once	TRBJ2-7	CASNASGQTWGHYVQYF	TGTGCCAGCAATGCTAGCGGGCAAACTTGGGGACATTACGTGCAGTACTTC
.	TRBV29-1	many	TRBJ2-7	CSVNRGGYEQYF	TGCAGCGTTAATCGAGGAGGCTACGAGCAGTACTTC
.	TRBV11-2	once	TRBJ2-7	CANSIDWRDEQYF	TGTGCCAACAGCATAGATTGGAGGGACGAGCAGTACTTC
.	TRBV29-1	.	TRBJ2-6	CSVVGEWTGANVLTF	TGCAGCGTTGTGGGGGAATGGACTGGCGCCAACGTCCTGACTTTC
.	TRBV28	many	TRBJ2-1	CASSTNRDWDNEQFF	TGTGCCAGCAGTACCAACCGGGACTGGGACAATGAGCAGTTCTTC
TRBD1	TRBV6-1	.	TRBJ1-5	CAGGQHSSQPQDF	TGCGCAGGGGGACAGCATAGCAGTCAGCCCCAGGATTTT
TRBD1	TRBV12-3/TRBV12-4	.	TRBJ2-7	CASREQGASYEQHF	TGTGCCAGCAGGGAACAGGGGGCCTCCTACGAGCAACACTTC
.	TRBV11-3	.	TRBJ2-7	CASGPRGVEPYEQYF	TGTGCCAGCGGCCCGAGGGGGGTTGAACCCTACGAGCAGTATTTC
.	TRBV11-2	few	TRBJ2-1	CACSYGTSWGYNEQSF	TGTGCCTGCAGCTACGGAACTAGCTGGGGATACAATGAGCAGTCCTTC
.	TRBV12-3/TRBV12-4	many	TRBJ1-1	CASSPPGRGNTEAFF	TGTGCCAGCAGTCCCCCGGGCAGGGGTAACACTGAAGCTTTCTTT
.	TRBV2	.	TRBJ2-7	CASSNGAYVQYF	TGTGCGAGCAGTAACGGGGCCTACGTGCAGTACTTC